This is a list of T cell receptor beta chains from one sample in a study of identical twins. Each CDR3 protein is one row after TCRdb ran MiXCR on the 5' RACE reads. This table holds 500,000 to 550,000 distinct CDR3 sequences, 20% to 25% found once. The data were also submitted as part of a second study, on yellow fever vaccine responses in identical twins.

Specimen: CD4+ T cells sorted from blood. The source of these receptors is a woman younger than 35 in good health. Both conserved end residues are part of each CDR3. Fields, in order: J gene, V gene, clone size, CDR3 protein. Only part of the rows carry a size: once, few, many, or a class if the clone is expanded.

>TRBJ1-6|TRBV4-1|NA
CASSQDSRGGNSPLHF
>TRBJ2-2|TRBV28|NA
CASSLPGLVNTGELFF
>TRBJ1-5|TRBV6-2/TRBV6-3|NA
CASRDIRTDNQPQHF
>TRBJ1-6|TRBV18|few
CASSDLSVSPLHF
>TRBJ2-6|TRBV27|NA
CASKGEYSGANVLTF
>TRBJ2-5|TRBV10-3|few
CATGGQGEETQYF
>TRBJ2-1|TRBV20-1|NA
CSAWGSGRADEQFF
>TRBJ2-2|TRBV24-1|NA
CATSDLGTGFANTGELFF
>TRBJ2-6|TRBV4-1|NA
CASSQDPRAGANVLTF
>TRBJ2-3|TRBV6-5|few
CASSYGTVADTQYF
>TRBJ2-1|TRBV2|NA
CASNRNGVHVAYNEQFF
>TRBJ2-6|TRBV12-3/TRBV12-4|few
CASSYGANVLTF
>TRBJ2-3|TRBV25-1|NA
CASRSGGNTDTQYF
>TRBJ2-7|TRBV3-1|NA
CASSQVARLPYEQYF
>TRBJ2-3|TRBV6-1|few
CASSAAALGTDTQYF
>TRBJ1-1|TRBV29-1|NA
CSVAGQGLSAFF
>TRBJ2-1|TRBV7-2|once
CASSFSWSSYNEQFF
>TRBJ2-5|TRBV3-1|NA
CASSRGLASETQYF
>TRBJ1-5|TRBV10-3|NA
CAISDHNQPQHF
>TRBJ2-1|TRBV20-1|few
CSAMGDPGLAQRLYNEQFF
>TRBJ2-3|TRBV25-1|NA
CASLDRGTQYF
>TRBJ2-1|TRBV6-6|few
CASRPGGNNEQFF
>TRBJ2-1|TRBV12-3/TRBV12-4|many
CASTIYGTSGRHEQFF
>TRBJ2-1|TRBV24-1|few
CATTSGTGNNEQFF
>TRBJ1-2|TRBV28|few
CASSLYYGYTF
>TRBJ2-7|TRBV11-2|few
CASSFNRQTYEQYF
>TRBJ1-4|TRBV5-1|NA
CASSPTDINEKLFF
>TRBJ1-5|TRBV28|few
CASSLGVSGQPQHF
>TRBJ2-3|TRBV3-1|NA
CASRRQSRPTDTQYF